The clone carrying this T cell receptor beta chain is medium-sized within its sample. The antigen remains undetermined. The sample originates from a study of T-cell reconstitution after alpha-beta-depleted transplantation in children. This CDR3 is built from 12 residues. CDR1 is DFQATT, CDR2 SNEGSKA, per germline (reference sequence). V lost 6 bases, J lost 2 bases, and 8 bases lay in between. Study-level points and caveats: TCRbeta diversity was high at day 60 in some patients (a result of surviving recipient T cells and thymic progenitors).

The library targeted TCRbeta and was prepared with unique molecular identifiers. TCRdb recomputed calls from the PCR reads with MiXCR, one row per CDR3 protein. The sample consists of about 100,000 distinct CDR3 sequences, 6% to 9% of them appearing once. V gene TRBV20-1 combines with J gene TRBJ2-4, with unresolved D. The clonotype comes from a boy under 10 years old with acute lymphoblastic leukemia, due to receive a stem cell transplant. The sample consisted of PBMCs, taken before TCRalphabeta/CD19-depleted stem cell transplant. The DNA for the CDR3 is TGCAGTGCCCGCTGGACCAAAAACATTCAGTACTTC. This codes for CSARWTKNIQYF.